The 32 T cell receptor beta chains listed next were all sequenced from one sample in a study of T cells after posttransplantation cyclophosphamide listed by TCRdb under 2016. The sample's treatment or condition label is to be understood as: high-dose cyclophosphamide on days +3 and +4 as single-agent GVHD prophylaxis. For conditioning, the PTCy patients got busulfan and fludarabine, then a related or unrelated marrow graft, followed by cyclophosphamide on days +3 and +4. The library was produced with the immunoSEQ multiplex PCR assay. The immuneACCESS repertoire file appears here via TCRdb, limited to in-frame rearrangements. These files lack a portion of the clones; in checked studies, under half of the deficit traces to unresolved V genes, and the cause of the others is not known. This sample lists tens of thousands of clones; about nine tenths were detected once. About an eighth of the sample is in the top ten clones.

This specimen consisted of PBMCs, obtained after allogeneic stem cell transplant with posttransplant cyclophosphamide. The receptors were sampled from a female patient aged 30-39 years who received an allogeneic stem cell transplant from an unrelated donor, was CMV-positive, and had no GVHD. Once a transplant has taken place, some T cells may be donor derived.

The gene calls are TRBV28 and TRBJ2-3, with 7 nucleotides matching TRBD2. The V gene's germline CDR1 is MDHEN and CDR2 SYDVKM. This CDR3 is built from 17 residues. After removal of 4 bases from V and 1 base from J, the junction contained 11 bases not matched to a gene. This CDR3 is CASSSGGGGVGTDTQYF. The CDR3 nucleotides are TGTGCCAGCAGTTCAGGAGGTGGGGGGGTGGGCACAGATACGCAGTATTTT.

The chain employs TRBV18 and TRBJ2-7; TRBD1 agrees at 7 bases. With 7 bases clipped from V and 4 bases from J, the junction kept 7 bases outside the gene matches. The germline V gene has CDR1 KGHSH and CDR2 LQKENI. The CDR3 runs to 13 residues. CDR3 nucleotides: TGTGCCAGCTTCCGATACAGGGGATACGAGCAGTACTTC. Translation: CASFRYRGYEQYF.

The V gene is TRBV6-5, the J gene TRBJ2-5, with 12 bases identical to TRBD2. Trimming cost V 4 bases and J 3 bases; bases outside gene matches: 3. Germline CDR1 is MNHEY and CDR2 is SVGAGI. CDR3 length equals 15 residues. In DNA, the CDR3 is TGTGCCAGCAGTTGGGGACTAGCGGGTGAAGAGACCCAGTACTTC. Its translation is CASSWGLAGEETQYF.

The chain has TRBV11-2 and TRBJ2-1; 8 bases agree with TRBD2. The CDR3 contains 15 residues. The J segment lost 7 bases and the V segment lost 7 bases, leaving 12 bases of the junction unmatched. Germline CDR1 SGHAT, CDR2 FQNNGV. CDR3 protein: CASISTGTRGNEQFF. In DNA, the CDR3 is TGTGCCAGCATCTCAACCGGGACTAGAGGTAATGAGCAGTTCTTC. Combining the CDR3 with reference TRBV11-2 and TRBJ2-1 gives the whole variable domain EAGVAQSPRYKIIEKRQSVAFWCNPISGHATLYWYQQILGQGPKLLIQFQNNGVVDDSQLPKDRFSAERLKGVDSTLKIQPAKLEDSAVYLCASISTGTRGNEQFFGPGTRLTVL.

The CDR3 protein is CASSTNRAGELFF. The CDR3 coding sequence is TGTGCCAGCAGCACCAACAGGGCCGGGGAGCTGTTTTTT. The gene calls are TRBV13 and TRBJ2-2, with a tentative D call TRBD1 (6 bases). The V end was cut by 5 bases, the J end by 6 bases, with 10 bases between. Germline V gene sequence: CDR1 PRHDT, CDR2 FYEKMQ (reference sequence). The CDR3 has 13 amino acids.

V usage is TRBV9 and J usage is TRBJ2-1, with TRBD1 identical over 7 bases. This CDR3 is 15 amino acids long. With 1 base clipped from V and 0 bases from J, the junction kept 1 base outside the gene matches. Germline loops: CDR1 SGDLS, CDR2 YYNGEE. The CDR3 spells CASSVQGVSYNEQFF. The CDR3 nucleotides are TGTGCCAGCAGCGTACAGGGGGTCTCCTACAATGAGCAGTTCTTC.

The CDR3 DNA is TGCGCCAGCAGCTTGCCCCCACCGACAGGGGGCTTTGGCTACACCTTC. Amino acids: CASSLPPPTGGFGYTF. The V and J genes are TRBV5-1 and TRBJ1-2, with 10 positions matching TRBD1. V dropped 1 base and J dropped 7; count of bases not matched to a gene: 10. The CDR3 runs to 16 residues. Germline-derived CDR1 and CDR2 are SGHRS and YFSETQ.

V and J are TRBV6-1 and TRBJ1-2, with TRBD1 matching over 7 bases. The CDR3 length is 16 residues. Unmatched junction bases numbered 12, after V lost 3 bases and J lost 5 bases. CDR1 is MNHNS and CDR2 is SASEGT in the germline V gene. DNA of the CDR3: TGTGCCAGCAGTGACTACAGGGGAGTCACCTCATATGGCTACACCTTC. Amino acids: CASSDYRGVTSYGYTF.

The chain has TRBV29-1 and TRBJ2-1, with 13 nucleotides matching TRBD2. V dropped 6 bases and J dropped 1; count of bases not matched to a gene: 3. In germline, CDR1 is SQVTM, CDR2 ANQGSEA. This CDR3 region has 15 residues. The CDR3 coding sequence is TGCAGCGTCCGGGGACTAGCGGGGTCCTACAATGAGCAGTTCTTC. This sequence encodes CSVRGLAGSYNEQFF.

This sequence joins TRBV2 and TRBJ2-4; TRBD2 matches at 15 bases. CDR3 length equals 21 residues. Trimming took 4 bases from V and 0 from J; bases not matched to a gene: 13. Per germline, CDR1 SNHLY and CDR2 FYNNEI. CDR3 nucleotide sequence: TGTGCCAGCAGTGGGGGACTAGCGGGGGGCTCGGGTGCCTTAGCCAAAAACATTCAGTACTTC. It is translated as CASSGGLAGGSGALAKNIQYF.

The chain combines TRBV7-8 with TRBJ1-6, with D perhaps matching TRBD1 (5 bases). This CDR3 contains 15 residues. The germline V and J ends were trimmed by 5 bases and 0 bases, with 8 bases remaining between them. The germline V gene has CDR1 SGHVS and CDR2 FQNEAQ. CDR3 coding DNA: TGTGCCAGCAGCCGCGACAGCTCCTATAATTCACCCCTCCACTTT. Encoded protein: CASSRDSSYNSPLHF.

The V call is TRBV5-6, the J call TRBJ2-3, with 10 bases identical to TRBD2. CDR3 length: 16 residues. Germline V gene sequence: CDR1 SGHDT, CDR2 YYEEEE. Trimming cost V 3 bases and J 6 bases; bases outside gene matches: 10. In DNA, the CDR3 is TGTGCCAGCAGCTCGGCTAGCGGGGGCCCAATTGATACGCAGTATTTT. Residues: CASSSASGGPIDTQYF.

V usage is TRBV6-1 and J usage is TRBJ1-2; the D gene is possibly TRBD1 (5 bases). This CDR3 has 14 amino acids. Germline CDR1 reads MNHNS; CDR2 reads SASEGT. V gave up 4 bases and J gave up 4 bases, with 13 bases separating them. In DNA form, the CDR3 reads TGTGCCAGCAGTGGCCAGGGAAGGGTCTATGGCTACACCTTC. It yields the protein CASSGQGRVYGYTF.

The chain's CDR3 is CASSVEAGALTDTQYF. The CDR3 bases are TGTGCCAGCAGCGTAGAGGCGGGGGCCCTCACAGATACGCAGTATTTT. The genes are TRBV9 and TRBJ2-3, with D possibly being TRBD2 (7 bases). The germline V gene has CDR1 SGDLS and CDR2 YYNGEE. V lost 0 bases and J 2 bases, leaving 13 bases between the germline ends. This CDR3 is built from 16 residues.

V is TRBV2 and J is TRBJ2-5; 12 nucleotides line up with TRBD2. J was trimmed by 5 bases and V by 4 bases; bases with no gene match: 11. The CDR3 is made up of 17 amino acids. Germline V CDR1 and CDR2: SNHLY, FYNNEI. CDR3 protein: CASSGVLAGGSWETQYF. The DNA for the CDR3 is TGTGCCAGCAGTGGGGTACTAGCGGGGGGTAGCTGGGAGACCCAGTACTTC.

This clone was recorded once. V is TRBV11-2 and J is TRBJ2-6; unclear D gene. Germline V gene sequence: CDR1 SGHAT, CDR2 FQNNGV. This CDR3 region has 15 residues. Trimming shortened V by 0 bases and J by 0 bases, and 3 bases separated the two germline ends. As DNA, the CDR3 is TGTGCCAGCAGCTTAGACCTCTCTGGGGCCAACGTCCTGACTTTC. It is translated as CASSLDLSGANVLTF. Filled out from reference TRBV11-2 and TRBJ2-6, the complete variable domain reads EAGVAQSPRYKIIEKRQSVAFWCNPISGHATLYWYQQILGQGPKLLIQFQNNGVVDDSQLPKDRFSAERLKGVDSTLKIQPAKLEDSAVYLCASSLDLSGANVLTFGAGSRLTVL.

This rearrangement joins TRBV27 to TRBJ1-1; possible D gene TRBD1, 5 bases. Germline assignment: CDR1 MNHEY and CDR2 SMNVEV (reference sequence). CDR3 size: 14 residues. V was clipped by 6 bases and J by 5 bases, with 16 bases between them. As DNA, the CDR3 is TGTGCCAGCAGGACCTGGGTGGGGGGAACTGAAGCTTTCTTT. Protein sequence: CASRTWVGGTEAFF.

A remark on this clone: The sample carries other DNA sequences with the same CDR3. The V gene is TRBV2, the J gene TRBJ1-1, with 9 bases identical to TRBD1. The J segment lost 3 bases and the V segment lost 6 bases, leaving 2 bases of the junction unmatched. The CDR3 runs to 13 residues. Germline lookup yields CDR1 SNHLY and CDR2 FYNNEI. CDR3 DNA: TGTGCCAGCAGCGGGGACAGGGACACTGAAGCTTTCTTT. It codes for CASSGDRDTEAFF.

This chain links TRBV5-1 with TRBJ2-7; no firm D call. V lost 4 bases and J 6 bases, leaving 20 bases between the germline ends. This CDR3 comprises 15 residues. From germline, CDR1 is SGHRS and CDR2 YFSETQ. Here the CDR3 DNA reads TGCGCCAGCAGCAACCCCGGGTTAGAGTCCCTCGAGCAGTACTTC. Its protein product is CASSNPGLESLEQYF.

The V gene is TRBV4-3, the J gene TRBJ2-3; D is undetermined. This CDR3 has 14 amino acids. With 4 bases removed from V and 1 base from J, the gap between germline ends came to 9 bases. Germline V gene sequence: CDR1 LGHNA, CDR2 YSLEER. CDR3 DNA sequence: TGCGCCAGCAGCCTAAGCGTGGGCACAGATACGCAGTATTTT. Protein product: CASSLSVGTDTQYF.

This sequence joins TRBV18 and TRBJ1-4; perhaps TRBD1 as D (5 bases). V lost 5 bases to trimming and J lost 7 bases, with 17 bases between them. Germline CDR1 reads KGHSH; CDR2 reads LQKENI. The CDR3 length is 15 residues. The CDR3 loop is CASSSLQGLGEKLFF. The CDR3 DNA follows: TGTGCCAGCTCATCACTCCAGGGATTGGGTGAAAAACTGTTTTTT.

The chain employs TRBV5-1 and TRBJ1-3; D gene ambiguous. V was shortened by 4 bases and J by 2 bases, with 4 bases between the two germline ends. Germline assignment: CDR1 SGHRS and CDR2 YFSETQ. This CDR3 region has 12 residues. Written as DNA, the CDR3 is TGCGCCAGCAGCCCTACTGGAAACACCATATATTTT. Encoded protein: CASSPTGNTIYF.

This clone was found a few times. The chain couples TRBV6-4 to TRBJ1-1; 8 bases agree with TRBD1. The germline CDR1 and CDR2 sequences are MRHNA and SNTAGT. V lost 5 bases and J lost 11; bases outside the gene matches: 10. The CDR3 is made up of 13 amino acids. The CDR3 sequence: CASSSQGAARAFF. The CDR3 region has the DNA TGTGCCAGCAGTTCTCAGGGGGCTGCTCGGGCTTTCTTT.

V usage is TRBV19 and J usage is TRBJ2-2; D is unresolved. The CDR3 loop spans 12 amino acids. Trimming shortened V by 1 base and J by 8 bases, and 5 bases separated the two germline ends. Germline CDR1 reads LNHDA; CDR2 reads SQIVND (reference sequence). DNA for the CDR3: TGTGCCAGTAGTATAGCGGAGGGGGAGCTGTTTTTT. It specifies CASSIAEGELFF. Filled out from reference TRBV19 and TRBJ2-2, the complete variable domain reads DGGITQSPKYLFRKEGQNVTLSCEQNLNHDAMYWYRQDPGQGLRLIYYSQIVNDFQKGDIAEGYSVSREKKESFPLTVTSAQKNPTAFYLCASSIAEGELFFGEGSRLTVL.

The chain has TRBV10-3 and TRBJ2-5; 8 bases align to TRBD2. The V and J ends lost 10 bases and 5 bases, in that order; junction bases with no gene match: 21. Germline CDR1 reads ENHRY; CDR2 reads SYGVKD. The CDR3 extends over 17 amino acids. In DNA form, the CDR3 reads TGTGCCACTAGGCAGCGGGGGTTAAAGGACCAAGCTGAGACCCAGTACTTC. Its translation: CATRQRGLKDQAETQYF.

The genes are TRBV6-5 and TRBJ2-7, with D possibly TRBD2 on 6 matching bases. V lost 6 bases and J 3 bases, leaving 12 bases between the germline ends. The CDR3 contains 13 residues. The germline V gene has CDR1 MNHEY and CDR2 SVGAGI. This CDR3 reads CASRPGLHYEQYF. The CDR3 nucleotides are TGTGCCAGCAGGCCGGGACTCCACTACGAGCAGTACTTC.

This clone has just a few counts. This sequence joins TRBV10-3 and TRBJ2-2; a weak D match, TRBD1 (5 bases). Germline assignment: CDR1 ENHRY and CDR2 SYGVKD. Trimming took off 6 bases at V and 11 bases at J, with 16 bases between the two ends. The CDR3 is 13 residues long. The CDR3 nucleotides are TGTGCCATCAGGCCGGCAGGGCCCGATGAGCTGTTTTTT. Protein sequence: CAIRPAGPDELFF.

The J gene is TRBJ2-5, the V gene TRBV9; 8 nucleotides match TRBD1. J lost 4 bases, V lost 0 bases, and 8 bases had no gene match. CDR1 is SGDLS, CDR2 YYNGEE, per germline. The CDR3 is made up of 16 amino acids. The CDR3 loop reads CASSVEGRGHGETQYF. The CDR3 nucleotides are TGTGCCAGCAGCGTAGAGGGCAGGGGGCATGGAGAGACCCAGTACTTC.

The chain couples TRBV6-5 to TRBJ1-6; D is uncertain. Germline CDR1 MNHEY, CDR2 SVGAGI. The germline V and J ends were trimmed by 6 bases and 5 bases, with 14 bases remaining between them. The CDR3 sequence is 15 residues long. The CDR3: CASRHHDTDNSPLHF. The CDR3 nucleotides read TGTGCCAGCAGACACCACGACACCGATAATTCACCCCTCCACTTT.

The chain is built from TRBV10-3 and TRBJ2-7; the D is unclear. Trimming shortened V by 4 bases and J by 4 bases, and 14 bases separated the two germline ends. The germline CDR1 and CDR2 sequences are ENHRY and SYGVKD. CDR3 length: 14 amino acids. CDR3 DNA: TGTGCCATCAGTGGGGCCGTTGGGCCTTACGAGCAGTACTTC. Its translation is CAISGAVGPYEQYF.

The chain joins TRBV28 to TRBJ1-2; 7 positions agree with TRBD1. V shed 5 bases, J shed 6 bases, and the junction held 6 bases outside the gene matches. The CDR3 sequence is 13 residues long. CDR1 is MDHEN, CDR2 SYDVKM, per germline. The chain's CDR3 is CASSIGTANGYTF. CDR3 sequence (DNA): TGTGCCAGCAGTATCGGGACAGCTAATGGCTACACCTTC.

The gene calls are TRBV4-3 and TRBJ1-6; no clear D. CDR1 and CDR2 (germline): LGHNA, YSLEER. V lost 0 bases and J lost 2, with 8 bases in between. The CDR3 has 16 amino acids. CDR3 in amino acids: CASSQDVRTYNSPLHF. The DNA for the CDR3 is TGCGCCAGCAGCCAAGATGTGAGAACCTATAATTCACCCCTCCACTTT.